This paragraph reports one T cell receptor (beta chain). The antigen this receptor binds is unknown. Per-base quality was not reported, and no clone a single base away is much larger than it. The data derive from a study of blood T cell repertoires in COVID-19 (TCRdb year 2020). Broadly, across the study: Samples covering the acute and convalescent phases of COVID-19 were provided by collaborators in the United States, Italy and Spain. The material from the prospective study consisted of cDNA or gDNA derived from T cells, B-cell-depleted T cells, or PBMCs. Subjects who had been exposed to COVID-19, were actively infected with it, or had recovered from it provided the deeply sampled blood TCRbeta repertoires that made up the dataset. The repertoires were released in a freely available public database intended as a resource for research on the immune response to SARS-CoV-2. Samples came from the ongoing ImmuneRACE study (first 160 participants) plus 1,254 subjects from 6 global collaborators. Nearly every sample came with metadata listing a de-identified subject ID, COVID-19 status, age in years and sex. Where available, HLA class I and class II types were obtained from metadata supplied by the sample provider rather than from assay-based typing. Summary of the overall study and its limitations: How much clinical and demographic metadata was included differed by source and by participant, and the metadata was provided uncurated.

The germline V gene yields SGHAT for CDR1 and FQNNGV for CDR2. The CDR3 runs 15 amino acids, cysteine and phenylalanine included. The retained sequence is limited to the CDR3, 45 bases, with the frame set at the first base. Clipping removes 5 bases from V and 2 bases from J, with 5 as the unmatched junction base count. Enrolling through a virtual design, the prospective study's participants ranged in age from roughly 18 to 89 years and lived across 20 to 30 United States geographic areas. In the prospective study, participants were assigned to cohorts based on the clinical history participants reported in a screening survey and a study questionnaire. Exposed participants had been in contact, within 2 weeks of entering the study, with a person who had a PCR-confirmed or clinician-diagnosed case of COVID-19. Mobile phlebotomists in the prospective study collected whole blood, serum and a nasopharyngeal or oropharyngeal swab from every participant. Over a roughly 2-month period, participants in the prospective study had the option of providing additional blood draws and questionnaires. Prospective study blood samples were shipped either frozen or at room temperature before DNA extraction.

The immunoSEQ Assay, a bias-controlled multiplex PCR, was used to amplify TCRbeta CDR3 regions from genomic DNA. In the authors' own workflow: Nucleated cell counts per sample were estimated from amplification of reference gene primers within the assay. To quantify the absolute abundance of each unique TCRbeta CDR3 rearrangement, sequence reads were collapsed and filtered. For each sample, productive Simpson clonality was calculated by taking the square root of Simpson's diversity index across productive rearrangements. Entries here come from immuneACCESS through TCRdb and include only in-frame sequences with V and J called. Some clones fail to appear in such tables; in the studies checked, an unresolved V gene covers under half of the shortfall, and the cause of the remainder is unknown. Clone size and V and J calls were adopted from that table, with D and trimming inferred from the DNA. The table for this sample lists some 300,000 clones; 85% to 90% of them were counted only once. Together, the top ten hold less than 3.5% of the sample.

The chain is encoded by TRBV11-2 joined to TRBJ1-2; 10 central bases correspond to TRBD1. The source material was PBMCs or T cells enriched from blood (not recorded which). The sequence derives from a woman aged 45-59 years who had been exposed to COVID-19. The CDR3 here reads CASSRDRGQNYGYTF. The sequenced DNA is TGTGCCAGCAGCCGCGACAGGGGGCAAAACTATGGCTACACCTTC.